Listed here are 25 T cell receptor beta chains from one sample, sequenced in a study of beta chain features in type 1 diabetes. The whole isolated RNA underwent reverse transcription, so sequencing captured expressed TCRB transcripts. Measured with immunoSEQ multiplex PCR; TCRdb has only the in-frame clones, and not every one. The sample lists a few hundred thousand clones, around 16% occurring once. The specimen sequenced was naive CD4+ T cells from blood. The origin of the receptors is a woman between 18 and 29 years old in good health.

This clone turned up a few times. DNA for the CDR3: TGTGCCAGCTCATATACCGGGACATCTCGTAACTATGGCTACACCTTC. It translates to CASSYTGTSRNYGYTF. V gene TRBV7-2 combines with J gene TRBJ1-2; a weak D match, TRBD1 (6 bases). V was shortened by 8 bases and J by 1 base, with 20 bases between the two germline ends. CDR3 size: 16 residues. The germline V gene encodes CDR1 SGHTA and CDR2 FQGNSA.

The J gene is TRBJ1-1, the V gene TRBV2, with D uncertain. V was shortened by 6 bases and J by 2 bases, with 7 bases between the two germline ends. This CDR3 has 12 residues. Germline CDR1 and CDR2: SNHLY and FYNNEI. The CDR3, as DNA: TGTGCCAGCAGACCTAGAAACACTGAAGCTTTCTTT. Amino acids: CASRPRNTEAFF.

This chain joins TRBV4-1 and TRBJ2-1; 10 positions agree with TRBD2. V lost 1 base, J lost 4 bases, and 10 bases stayed unmatched. The CDR3 spans 18 residues. CDR1 is MGHRA and CDR2 is YSYEKL in the germline V gene. The CDR3 loop is CASSQVIHRTSGYNEQFF. The CDR3 DNA sequence: TGCGCCAGCAGCCAAGTCATACACCGGACTAGCGGTTACAATGAGCAGTTCTTC.

This clone was observed a few times. The J gene is TRBJ1-1, the V gene TRBV5-1; weak D call: TRBD1 (6 bases). CDR3 size: 14 residues. Germline-derived CDR1 and CDR2 are SGHRS and YFSETQ. Trimming removed 4 bases at V and 0 bases at J, with 10 bases between. The CDR3 is CASSGTGMNTEAFF. The CDR3 DNA is TGCGCCAGCAGCGGAACAGGGATGAACACTGAAGCTTTCTTT.

This clone was detected only a few times. The chain has TRBV5-4 and TRBJ2-5; D perhaps matches TRBD1 (6 bases). V was trimmed by 0 bases and J by 5 bases, leaving 14 bases between them. This CDR3 comprises 15 residues. Germline-derived CDR1 and CDR2 are SGHNT and YYREEE (reference sequence). CDR3 region: CASSLGPGVQETQYF. As DNA, the CDR3 is TGTGCCAGCAGCTTGGGACCAGGGGTACAGGAGACCCAGTACTTC.

This chain uses TRBV7-3 with TRBJ1-2; 10 nucleotides align to TRBD1. J gave up 7 bases and V 4 bases, and 12 bases lay outside the gene matches. Germline V gives CDR1 SGHTA, CDR2 FQGTGA. CDR3 length: 16 residues. The CDR3 coding sequence is TGTGCCAGCAGCTCTTCCGGGACAGGGGTTACGCGTGGCTACACCTTC. Protein sequence: CASSSSGTGVTRGYTF.

The table lists this clone with a few counts. The rearrangement links TRBV15 to TRBJ1-4; D unclear. The CDR3 has 16 amino acids. V was trimmed by 5 bases and J by 2 bases, leaving 15 bases between them. Per the germline V gene, CDR1 is LNHNV and CDR2 is YYDKDF (reference sequence). The CDR3 here is CATSGGLIRTNEKLFF. DNA for the CDR3: TGTGCCACCAGCGGCGGACTTATCCGGACTAATGAAAAACTGTTTTTT.

This clone has more than one count but fewer than ten. CDR3 bases: TGTGCCAGCAGCTTAGGAGCGGGATATCAAGAGACCCAGTACTTC. It is translated as CASSLGAGYQETQYF. This chain links TRBV11-2 with TRBJ2-5, with 7 bases fitting TRBD2. The CDR3 is made up of 15 amino acids. The germline gives CDR1 SGHAT, CDR2 FQNNGV. With V trimmed by 1 base and J by 2 bases, 4 bases remained unmatched.

V is TRBV28 and J is TRBJ1-3; TRBD1 is a possible D gene (6 bases). This CDR3 comprises 16 residues. From germline, CDR1 is MDHEN and CDR2 SYDVKM. V was cut by 7 bases and J by 4 bases, with 20 bases left in between. The DNA for the CDR3 is TGTGCCAGCATCCCCTCCGGGGGGCTAAGAGGAAACACCATATATTTT. Encoded protein: CASIPSGGLRGNTIYF.

Only a few counts were recorded for this clone. V gene TRBV7-8 combines with J gene TRBJ2-5, with D perhaps matching TRBD2 (6 bases). The CDR3 runs to 14 residues. Trimming stripped 5 bases from V and 9 bases from J, with 19 bases between. Germline-derived CDR1 and CDR2 are SGHVS and FQNEAQ. CDR3 residues: CASSPGLANLAQYF. The CDR3 nucleotides are TGTGCCAGCAGCCCCGGGCTAGCGAACTTGGCCCAGTACTTC.

The chain combines TRBV4-1 with TRBJ1-4; 8 positions match TRBD1. Germline V lookup: CDR1 MGHRA, CDR2 YSYEKL. The CDR3 is made up of 15 amino acids. The J segment lost 3 bases and the V segment lost 2 bases, leaving 2 bases of the junction unmatched. The CDR3 sequence is CASSQPQGANEKLFF. The CDR3 nucleotides read TGCGCCAGCAGCCAACCACAGGGGGCTAATGAAAAACTGTTTTTT.

This clone was seen a handful of times. The chain uses TRBV5-1 and TRBJ2-1, with 9 nucleotides matching TRBD1. The V gene end was trimmed by 4 bases and the J gene end by 2 bases; junction bases not matched to a gene: 4. CDR1 is SGHRS and CDR2 is YFSETQ in the germline V gene. This CDR3 is 15 amino acids long. CDR3 DNA: TGCGCCAGCAGCGGAACAGGGGGCACCTACAATGAGCAGTTCTTC. Translation gives CASSGTGGTYNEQFF.

The V and J genes are TRBV4-3 and TRBJ1-4; D ambiguous. V shed 0 bases and J shed 5 bases, with 10 bases lying between them. The V gene's germline CDR1 is LGHNA and CDR2 YSLEER. The CDR3 spans 15 residues. CDR3 protein: CASSQDLQLNEKLFF. In DNA, the CDR3 is TGCGCCAGCAGCCAAGATTTACAGTTGAATGAAAAACTGTTTTTT.

This clone was seen a single time. The V call is TRBV11-2, the J call TRBJ1-1; 7 nucleotides agree with TRBD1. Germline trimming cut 6 bases from V and 1 base from J; bases unmatched to any gene: 2. The CDR3 sequence is 13 residues long. Germline V gene lookup returns CDR1 SGHAT and CDR2 FQNNGV. This chain's CDR3 is CASRRTGNTEAFF. DNA for the CDR3: TGTGCCAGCAGGCGGACAGGGAACACTGAAGCTTTCTTT. The full variable domain, its missing parts supplied by reference TRBV11-2 and TRBJ1-1, is EAGVAQSPRYKIIEKRQSVAFWCNPISGHATLYWYQQILGQGPKLLIQFQNNGVVDDSQLPKDRFSAERLKGVDSTLKIQPAKLEDSAVYLCASRRTGNTEAFFGQGTRLTVV.

The chain has TRBV28 and TRBJ2-7, with 7 bases matching TRBD1. Germline-derived CDR1 and CDR2 are MDHEN and SYDVKM. The V gene end was trimmed by 3 bases and the J gene end by 6 bases; junction bases not matched to a gene: 11. The CDR3 has 15 residues. This CDR3 reads CASSFRYRGTAEQYF. In nucleotides, the CDR3 is TGTGCCAGCAGTTTTCGGTACAGGGGAACAGCCGAGCAGTACTTC.

This clone was seen a handful of times. The gene calls are TRBV29-1 and TRBJ1-1; D possibly corresponds to TRBD1 (6 bases). Germline V gene data show CDR1 as SQVTM and CDR2 as ANQGSEA. Between the trimmed V and J ends, which lost 1 base and 11 bases, there was a span of 14 bases. The CDR3 spans 12 residues. In nucleotides, the CDR3 is TGCAGCGTTGAAGGGTACAGGGTCGGCGCTTTCTTT. Translated, it gives CSVEGYRVGAFF.

The gene calls are TRBV27 and TRBJ2-3; 14 bases map to TRBD2. V lost 3 bases to trimming and J lost 4 bases; unmatched junction nucleotides: 12. This CDR3 has 19 residues. CDR1 and CDR2 from the germline V gene are MNHEY and SMNVEV (reference sequence). CDR3 sequence reads: CASSFYLARLAGGPDTQYF. CDR3 nucleotide sequence: TGTGCCAGCAGTTTTTACCTCGCCCGACTAGCGGGAGGGCCAGATACGCAGTATTTT.

CDR3 sequence reads: CAWSPLGTATGELFF. The CDR3 region has the DNA TGTGCCTGGAGCCCTTTAGGGACAGCCACCGGGGAGCTGTTTTTT. This chain connects TRBV30 to TRBJ2-2; 7 bases agree with TRBD1. Germline V lookup: CDR1 GTSNPN, CDR2 SVGIG (reference sequence). J was trimmed by 4 bases and V by 3 bases; bases with no gene match: 8. CDR3 length: 15 amino acids. Variable domain in full (rest from reference TRBV30 and TRBJ2-2): SQTIHQWPATLVQPVGSPLSLECTVEGTSNPNLYWYRQAAGRGLQLLFYSVGIGQISSEVPQNLSASRPQDRQFILSSKKLLLSDSGFYLCAWSPLGTATGELFFGEGSRLTVL.

This chain joins TRBV4-3 and TRBJ2-5, with D possibly TRBD1 on 5 matching bases. Between the trimmed V and J ends, which lost 4 bases and 1 base, there was a span of 13 bases. Germline CDR1 LGHNA, CDR2 YSLEER. The CDR3 runs 15 residues. This CDR3 is CASSPDKRFQETQYF. CDR3 in DNA: TGCGCCAGCAGCCCGGACAAGCGCTTCCAAGAGACCCAGTACTTC.

The gene calls are TRBV5-1 and TRBJ2-7; D is perhaps TRBD1 (5 bases). The CDR3 sequence is 17 residues long. V lost 4 bases and J 6 bases, leaving 26 bases between the germline ends. CDR1 and CDR2 (germline): SGHRS, YFSETQ. The DNA for the CDR3 is TGCGCCAGCAGCCCCAGAGTTTTCCGTGACCAGGGTATCGAGCAGTACTTC. It translates to CASSPRVFRDQGIEQYF.

The chain carries TRBV9 and TRBJ2-2, with a tentative D call TRBD2 (6 bases). The CDR3 runs 16 residues. Germline V CDR1 and CDR2: SGDLS, YYNGEE. Trimming shortened V by 0 bases and J by 0 bases, and 9 bases separated the two germline ends. As DNA, the CDR3 is TGTGCCAGCAGCGTAGGGAGGGGCGCGAACACCGGGGAGCTGTTTTTT. Residues: CASSVGRGANTGELFF.

The chain employs TRBV27 and TRBJ1-2, with D unclear. V lost 2 bases, J lost 2 bases, and 12 bases lay in between. CDR3 length: 15 residues. The germline CDR1 and CDR2 sequences are MNHEY and SMNVEV (reference sequence). In nucleotides, the CDR3 is TGTGCCAGCAGTTTAAATCGAGTCAGGAACTATGGCTACACCTTC. It yields the protein CASSLNRVRNYGYTF.

The gene calls are TRBV2 and TRBJ2-7, with D unresolved. Looked up from germline, CDR1 is SNHLY and CDR2 is FYNNEI. This CDR3 region has 11 residues. The V gene lost 6 bases and the J gene lost 4 bases, with 7 bases spanning the gap. The CDR3 loop is CASRLLYEQYF. The CDR3 DNA is TGTGCCAGCAGGTTATTATACGAGCAGTACTTC.

This chain connects TRBV6-5 to TRBJ1-2; D gene uncertain. This CDR3 is 15 amino acids long. Germline V gene lookup returns CDR1 MNHEY and CDR2 SVGAGI. Trimming took off 0 bases at V and 6 bases at J, with 14 bases between the two ends. CDR3 loop: CASSYSGRGGNGYTF. In DNA, the CDR3 is TGTGCCAGCAGTTACTCGGGCCGGGGTGGTAATGGCTACACCTTC.

The chain is built from TRBV5-1 and TRBJ2-4, with D tentatively TRBD2 (5 bases). The germline V gene has CDR1 SGHRS and CDR2 YFSETQ. This CDR3 is 15 amino acids long. V was cut by 7 bases and J by 4 bases, with 18 bases left in between. The CDR3 bases are TGCGCCAGCCGAGAGGGTGGAGAAGCAAAAAACATTCAGTACTTC. Its protein product is CASREGGEAKNIQYF.